These 10 T cell receptor beta chains share one sample of origin, sequenced in a study of cytomegalovirus exposure and HLA in healthy donors. A multiplex PCR was run with 60 Vbeta primers and 13 Jbeta primers. TCRdb keeps only in-frame clones here, not all; method: immunoSEQ multiplex PCR. Of 160,000 or so clones in the sample, 65% to 85% were seen once. Sequenced input: PBMCs. The receptors were gathered from a male donor in good health and CMV-seropositive.

DNA for the CDR3: TGTGCCAGCTGCCGGGACAAGTCAAAAACCACGGGTGCCGGGGAGCTGTTTTTT. This gives the protein CASCRDKSKTTGAGELFF. J is TRBJ2-2 and V is TRBV28; D may be TRBD1 (6 bases). Germline assignment: CDR1 MDHEN and CDR2 SYDVKM. Between the trimmed V and J ends, which lost 8 bases and 6 bases, there was a span of 28 bases. CDR3 length equals 18 residues.

The chain joins TRBV30 to TRBJ2-3, with D possibly being TRBD2 (6 bases). V was clipped by 5 bases and J by 0 bases, with 15 bases between them. The CDR3 contains 15 residues. CDR1 and CDR2 from the germline V gene are GTSNPN and SVGIG (reference sequence). Here the CDR3 reads CAWSLLATSTDTQYF. The CDR3 nucleotides read TGTGCCTGGTCTCTCCTAGCGACTAGCACAGATACGCAGTATTTT.

The chain is built from TRBV6-1 and TRBJ1-1; 11 nucleotides line up with TRBD1. This CDR3 region has 14 residues. V shed 6 bases and J 3 bases; nucleotides not matched to a gene: 3. The germline V gene encodes CDR1 MNHNS and CDR2 SASEGT. CDR3 nucleotides: TGTGCCAGCAGCCGGGACAGGGGGGACACTGAAGCTTTCTTT. Its protein is CASSRDRGDTEAFF.

The chain carries TRBV5-5 and TRBJ1-4; TRBD1 agrees at 11 bases. The germline gives CDR1 SGHKS, CDR2 YYEKEE (reference sequence). The CDR3 contains 14 residues. J lost 8 bases, V lost 0 bases, and 0 bases had no gene match. The CDR3 loop reads CASSLGTGGEKLFF. In DNA, the CDR3 is TGTGCCAGCAGCTTGGGGACAGGGGGCGAAAAACTGTTTTTT.

The CDR3 sequence: CSVTGTSGRLSSYEQYF. CDR3 sequence (DNA): TGCAGCGTGACCGGGACTAGCGGGAGGCTGAGCTCCTACGAGCAGTACTTC. The chain is built from TRBV29-1 and TRBJ2-7; 15 nucleotides line up with TRBD2. V shed 6 bases and J 0 bases; nucleotides not matched to a gene: 9. In germline, CDR1 is SQVTM, CDR2 ANQGSEA. This CDR3 contains 17 residues.

This clone was found a few times. The DNA of the CDR3 is TGTGCCATTAAGGACAGGGGGAGAGGGGAGCTGTTTTTT. It yields the protein CAIKDRGRGELFF. V gene TRBV19 combines with J gene TRBJ2-2; TRBD1 agrees at 10 bases. The CDR3 contains 13 residues. The V segment lost 10 bases and the J segment 8 bases; nucleotides outside the gene matches: 7. Germline CDR1 is LNHDA and CDR2 is SQIVND (reference sequence).

The chain carries TRBV6-5 and TRBJ1-3, with D unresolved. The CDR3 sequence is 14 residues long. V dropped 0 bases and J dropped 2 bases, with 5 bases sitting between them. From germline, CDR1 is MNHEY and CDR2 SVGAGI. The CDR3: CASSYSGAGNTIYF. Here the CDR3 DNA reads TGTGCCAGCAGTTACTCCGGAGCTGGAAACACCATATATTTT.

The J gene is TRBJ2-7, the V gene TRBV27; 7 nucleotides agree with TRBD2. With V trimmed by 2 bases and J by 0 bases, 10 bases remained unmatched. The germline V gene encodes CDR1 MNHEY and CDR2 SMNVEV (reference sequence). The CDR3 extends over 17 amino acids. The CDR3: CASSLHLGGSYSYEQYF. Here the CDR3 DNA reads TGTGCCAGCAGTTTACACCTGGGGGGGTCCTACTCCTACGAGCAGTACTTC.

The chain employs TRBV2 and TRBJ2-3, with D tentatively TRBD2 (6 bases). CDR1 is SNHLY and CDR2 is FYNNEI in the germline V gene. V shed 1 base and J shed 4 bases, with 18 bases lying between them. The CDR3 is made up of 17 amino acids. CDR3 loop: CASSEDRSSDEADTQYF. The CDR3 DNA reads as TGTGCCAGCAGTGAAGATCGTTCTAGCGACGAGGCAGATACGCAGTATTTT.

The rearrangement joins TRBV4-2 to TRBJ2-7, with 9 bases lining up with TRBD2. CDR3 length: 18 amino acids. Germline V gives CDR1 LGHNA, CDR2 YNFKEQ. V gave up 3 bases and J gave up 6 bases; unmatched junction bases: 18. DNA for the CDR3: TGTGCCAGCAGCCATTCTGGTGGCGGGAGGGCCGGGGGGTTCGAGCAGTACTTC. Translated: CASSHSGGGRAGGFEQYF.